This TCR beta chain was observed in a study of cytomegalovirus exposure and HLA in healthy donors. Study results and limitations: Several of the most significant clusters were apparently associated with common viral pathogens in a later analysis. High specificity and sensitivity for cytomegalovirus status were reported for the classifier.

The PCR contained 60 Vbeta and 13 Jbeta primers. Clones were read by immunoSEQ multiplex PCR, and TCRdb kept only the in-frame ones, dropping some. Among around 100,000 clones listed, around two thirds were seen once. Comments on this clone: The antigen is not known.

The CDR3 is 14 residues long. Germline CDR1 and CDR2: SNHLY and FYNNEI. Deletions cut 6 bases from V and 3 bases from J, with 13 bases between. Sequenced input: PBMCs. The TCR comes from a woman in her forties or fifties in good health and CMV-seronegative. The chain employs TRBV2 and TRBJ2-3; D is perhaps TRBD1 (5 bases). The CDR3 sequence is CASRFSGPTDTQYF. CDR3 nucleotides: TGTGCCAGCAGGTTTTCAGGGCCAACAGATACGCAGTATTTT.